This T cell receptor (beta chain) derives from a study of blood T cell repertoires in COVID-19. As for the study in general: Sites in the United States, Italy and Spain provided acute and convalescent COVID-19 samples. PBMCs, B-cell-depleted T cells, or T cells provided the cDNA or gDNA that made up the material.

Germline trimming cut 2 bases from V and 1 base from J; bases unmatched to any gene: 4. Germline V gives CDR1 SGHNT, CDR2 YYREEE (reference sequence). This CDR3 has 15 amino acids. Original processing methods: The authors estimated nucleated cell counts from reference gene primer amplification. Profiling relied on immunoSEQ multiplex PCR, and the TCRdb table lists in-frame clones only, not all of them. V and J calls and clone size are those listed in that table; D and trimming were worked out from the DNA. The sample holds about 220,000 clones, 80% to 90% seen once. This chain joins TRBV5-4 and TRBJ1-1; 8 bases fit TRBD1. The sequencing input was peripheral blood. The receptor's source is a woman in her seventies with acute or convalescent COVID-19. The CDR3, as DNA: TGTGCCAGCAGCTTAGCAGGGGGCGCGAACACTGAAGCTTTCTTT. It specifies CASSLAGGANTEAFF.